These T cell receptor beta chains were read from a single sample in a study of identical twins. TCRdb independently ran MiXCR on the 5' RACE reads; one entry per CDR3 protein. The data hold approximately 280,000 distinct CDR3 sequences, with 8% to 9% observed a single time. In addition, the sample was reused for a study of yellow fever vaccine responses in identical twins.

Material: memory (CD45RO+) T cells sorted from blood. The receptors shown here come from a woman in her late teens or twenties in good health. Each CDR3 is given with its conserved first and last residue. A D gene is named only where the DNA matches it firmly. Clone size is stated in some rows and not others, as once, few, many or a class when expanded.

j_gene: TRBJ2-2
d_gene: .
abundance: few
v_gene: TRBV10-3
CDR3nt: TGTGCCATCAGTGAGATAGGCACCGGGGAGCTGTTTTTT
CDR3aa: CAISEIGTGELFF

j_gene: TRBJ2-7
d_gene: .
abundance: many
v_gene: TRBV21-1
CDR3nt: TGTGCCAGCAGCAAAGAAGAGACTAGCGGGAGCCTCGACGAGCAGTACTTC
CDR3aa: CASSKEETSGSLDEQYF

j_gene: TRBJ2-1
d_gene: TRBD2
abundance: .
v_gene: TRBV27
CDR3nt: TGTGCCAGCAACAGGCTAGCGGGGATGTTAGGCAATGAGCAGTTCTTC
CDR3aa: CASNRLAGMLGNEQFF

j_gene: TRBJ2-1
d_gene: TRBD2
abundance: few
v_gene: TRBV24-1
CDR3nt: TGTGCCACCAGTGATTCACCGGGACTAGCGAGAAACAATGAGCAGTTCTTC
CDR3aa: CATSDSPGLARNNEQFF

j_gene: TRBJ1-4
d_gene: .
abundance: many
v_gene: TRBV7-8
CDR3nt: TGTGCCAGCAGCTTGGCAGGACCGACAACTAATGAAAAACTGTTTTTT
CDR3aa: CASSLAGPTTNEKLFF

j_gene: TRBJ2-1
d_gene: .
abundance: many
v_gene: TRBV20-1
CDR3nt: TGCAGTGCTAGAAAAAATAACCAGGGCTCCTACAATGAGCAGTTCTTC
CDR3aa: CSARKNNQGSYNEQFF

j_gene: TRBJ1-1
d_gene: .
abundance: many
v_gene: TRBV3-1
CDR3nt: TGTGCCAGCAGTATTCCGGGAAGGAACACTGAAGCTTTCTTT
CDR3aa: CASSIPGRNTEAFF

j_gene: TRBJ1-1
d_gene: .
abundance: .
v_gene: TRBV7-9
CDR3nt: TGTGCCAGCAGCCTACTAGGGGACACTGAAGCTTTCTTT
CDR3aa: CASSLLGDTEAFF

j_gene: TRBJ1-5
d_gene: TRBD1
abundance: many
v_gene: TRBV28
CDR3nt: TGTGCCAGCAGTAGAGGGTCCCTACAGGGGTATAGCAATCAGCCCCAGCATTTT
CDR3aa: CASSRGSLQGYSNQPQHF

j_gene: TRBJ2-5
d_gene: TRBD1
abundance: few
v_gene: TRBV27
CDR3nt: TGTGCCAGCAGTGCCCGGGACAGGGGGCGAGAGACCCAGTACTTC
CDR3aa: CASSARDRGRETQYF

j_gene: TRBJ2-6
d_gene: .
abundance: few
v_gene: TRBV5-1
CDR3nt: TGCGCCAGCAGCTTGCCGCAGGGGACTAATGGGGCCAACGTCCTGACTTTC
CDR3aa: CASSLPQGTNGANVLTF

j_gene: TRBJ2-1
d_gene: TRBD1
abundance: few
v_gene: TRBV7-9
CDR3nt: TGTGCCAGCAGCTCCGGGACAGGGGACAATGAGCAGTTCTTC
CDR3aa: CASSSGTGDNEQFF

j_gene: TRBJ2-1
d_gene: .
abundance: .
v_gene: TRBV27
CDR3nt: TGTGCCAGCAGTTTATCGGGGGACAACTACAATGAGCAGTTCTTC
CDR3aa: CASSLSGDNYNEQFF

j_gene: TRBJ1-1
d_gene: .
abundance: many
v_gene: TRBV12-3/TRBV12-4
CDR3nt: TGTGCCAGCAGCCGATCCCGACAGACTGAAGCTTTCTTT
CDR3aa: CASSRSRQTEAFF

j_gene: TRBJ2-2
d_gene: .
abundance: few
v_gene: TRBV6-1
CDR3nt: TGTGCCAGCAGCCCTTACTCTCCGTACACCGGGGAGCTGTTTTTT
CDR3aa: CASSPYSPYTGELFF

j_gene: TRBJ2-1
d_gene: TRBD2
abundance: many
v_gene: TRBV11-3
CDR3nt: TGTGCCAGCAGCCCAGCGGGAGTAGGCTACAATGAGCAGTTCTTC
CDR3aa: CASSPAGVGYNEQFF

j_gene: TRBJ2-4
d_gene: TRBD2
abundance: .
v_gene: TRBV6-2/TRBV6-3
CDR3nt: TGTGCCAGCAGTTACCAGGCAGGGAGGGTCAAAAACATTCAGTACTTC
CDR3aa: CASSYQAGRVKNIQYF

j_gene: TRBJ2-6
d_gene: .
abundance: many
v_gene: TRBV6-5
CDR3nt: TGTGCCAGCAGTTATCGGGACGTCCGCTCTGGGGCCAACGTCCTGACTTTC
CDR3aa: CASSYRDVRSGANVLTF

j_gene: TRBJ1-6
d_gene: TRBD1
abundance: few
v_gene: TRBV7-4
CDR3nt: TGTGCCAGCAGCTTTTCGGACAGGACGGTGGGTTCACCCCTCCACTTT
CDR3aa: CASSFSDRTVGSPLHF

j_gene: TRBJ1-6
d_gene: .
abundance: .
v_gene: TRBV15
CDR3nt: TGTGCCACCAGCAGAGTTAACCAGGATTCACCCCTCCACTTT
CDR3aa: CATSRVNQDSPLHF

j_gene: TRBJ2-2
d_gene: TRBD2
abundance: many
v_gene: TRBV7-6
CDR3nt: TGTGCCAGCAGCTTAAAGGCGTTAGCGGGTCCTTCCACCGGGGAGCTGTTTTTT
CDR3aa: CASSLKALAGPSTGELFF

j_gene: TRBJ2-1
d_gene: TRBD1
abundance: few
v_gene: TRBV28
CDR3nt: TGTGCCAGCACCCGGACAGGCGGAAGGCAGTTCTTC
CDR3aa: CASTRTGGRQFF

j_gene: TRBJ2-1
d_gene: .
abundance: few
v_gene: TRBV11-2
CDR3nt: TGTGCCAGCAGCTTAACCTTCGGGGGCCAGGGGAATGAGCAGTTCTTC
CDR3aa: CASSLTFGGQGNEQFF

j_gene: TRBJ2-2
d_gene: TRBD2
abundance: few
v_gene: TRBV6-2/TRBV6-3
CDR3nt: TGTGCCAGCAGAGCCGGGACTAGCGTTATAGGCGGGGAGCTGTTTTTT
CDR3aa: CASRAGTSVIGGELFF

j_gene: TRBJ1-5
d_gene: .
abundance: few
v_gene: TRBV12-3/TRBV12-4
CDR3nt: TGTGCCAGCAGTTTACAGGACGGGGGGCCCCAGCATTTT
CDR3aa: CASSLQDGGPQHF

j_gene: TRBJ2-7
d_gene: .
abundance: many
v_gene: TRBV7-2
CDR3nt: TGTGCCAGCAGCTTAGCTCACAGTAGCTCCTACGAGCAGTACTTC
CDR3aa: CASSLAHSSSYEQYF

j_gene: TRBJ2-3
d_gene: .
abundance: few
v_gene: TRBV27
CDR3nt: TGTGCCAGCAGTTCGTGGCTCTCTAGCACAGATACGCAGTATTTT
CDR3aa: CASSSWLSSTDTQYF

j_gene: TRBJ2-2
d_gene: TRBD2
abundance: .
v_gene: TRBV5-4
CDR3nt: TGTGCCAGCAGCTACCAACCCTATAGCGGGGGTAGGGTAGTCACCGGGGAGCTGTTTTTT
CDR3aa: CASSYQPYSGGRVVTGELFF

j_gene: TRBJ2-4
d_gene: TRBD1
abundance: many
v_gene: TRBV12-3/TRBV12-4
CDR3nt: TGTGCCAGCAGTCCTTGGACAGGGCAAGCCAAAAACATTCAGTACTTC
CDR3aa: CASSPWTGQAKNIQYF

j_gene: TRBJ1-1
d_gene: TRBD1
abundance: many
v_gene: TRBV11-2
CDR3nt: TGTGCCAGCAGCCCGCCGGGACAGGGGACTGAAGCTTTCTTT
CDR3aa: CASSPPGQGTEAFF

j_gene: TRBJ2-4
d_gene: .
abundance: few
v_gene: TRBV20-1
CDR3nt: TGCAGTGCAGAACAGGGTCCGGGGGCCAAAAACATTCAGTACTTC
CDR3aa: CSAEQGPGAKNIQYF

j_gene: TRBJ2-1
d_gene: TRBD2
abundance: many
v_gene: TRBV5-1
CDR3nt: TGCGCCAGCGCGACTAGCGGAGCCGGCAATGAGCAGTTCTTC
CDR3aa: CASATSGAGNEQFF

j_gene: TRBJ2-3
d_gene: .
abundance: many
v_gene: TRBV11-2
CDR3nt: TGTGCCAGCAGCGAAGACAGCACAGATACGCAGTATTTT
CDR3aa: CASSEDSTDTQYF

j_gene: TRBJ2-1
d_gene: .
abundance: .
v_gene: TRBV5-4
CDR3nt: TGTGCCAGCAGCTTTGATCCGAGGCAAGGCAATGAGCAGTTCTTC
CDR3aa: CASSFDPRQGNEQFF

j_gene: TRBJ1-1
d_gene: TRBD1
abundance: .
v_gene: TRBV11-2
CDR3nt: TGTGCCAGCAGCTTAGACGGACAGGTTCACACTGAAGCTTTCTTT
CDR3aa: CASSLDGQVHTEAFF

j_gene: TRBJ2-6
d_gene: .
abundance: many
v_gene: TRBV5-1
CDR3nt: TGCGCCTCAGCAGGTATAGGGAGTGCTGGGGCCAACGTCCTGACTTTC
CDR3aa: CASAGIGSAGANVLTF

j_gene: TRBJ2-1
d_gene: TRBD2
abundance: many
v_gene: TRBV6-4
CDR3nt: TGTGCCAGCAGCCCTCTAGCGGGGGGGGTCAATGAGCAGTTCTTC
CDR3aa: CASSPLAGGVNEQFF

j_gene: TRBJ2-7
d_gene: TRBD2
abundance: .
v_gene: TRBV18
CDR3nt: TGTGCCAGCTCACCACCGACTAGCGGAACCTACGAGCAGTACTTC
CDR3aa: CASSPPTSGTYEQYF

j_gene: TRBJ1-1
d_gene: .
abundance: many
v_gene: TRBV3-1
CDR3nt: TGTGCCAGCAGCCAAGGACCGACGAACACTGAAGCTTTCTTT
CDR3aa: CASSQGPTNTEAFF

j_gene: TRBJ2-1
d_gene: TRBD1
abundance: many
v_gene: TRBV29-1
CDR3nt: TGCAGCGTTGATTCGCTATCCGGGACAGGGGTCAATGAGCAGTTCTTC
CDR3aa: CSVDSLSGTGVNEQFF

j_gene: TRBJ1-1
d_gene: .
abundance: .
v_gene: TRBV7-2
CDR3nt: TGTGCCAGCAGCTTAGCCGGGACAATGAACACTGAAGCTTTCTTT
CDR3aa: CASSLAGTMNTEAFF

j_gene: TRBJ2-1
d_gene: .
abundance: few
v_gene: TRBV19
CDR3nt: TGTGCCAGTAGTATAGGTCTAGCGACAATCTACAATGAGCAGTTCTTC
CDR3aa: CASSIGLATIYNEQFF

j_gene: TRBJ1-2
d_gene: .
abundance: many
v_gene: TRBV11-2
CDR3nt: TGTGCCAGCAGCCCAATTCGGGCCCAGGGTGATGGCTACACCTTC
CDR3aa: CASSPIRAQGDGYTF

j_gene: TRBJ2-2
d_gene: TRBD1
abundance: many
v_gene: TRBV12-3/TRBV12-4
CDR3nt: TGTGCCAGCCTACAGGGGGCCGGGGAGCTGTTTTTT
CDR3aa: CASLQGAGELFF

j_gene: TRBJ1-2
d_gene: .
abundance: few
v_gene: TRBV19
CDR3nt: TGTGCCAGTAGTATTCAGTACGGCAACTATGGCTACACCTTC
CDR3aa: CASSIQYGNYGYTF

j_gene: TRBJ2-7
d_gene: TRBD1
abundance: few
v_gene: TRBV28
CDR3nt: TGTGCCAGCAGTCGAGGAGACCGGGACAGAACCTACGAGCAGTACTTC
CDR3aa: CASSRGDRDRTYEQYF

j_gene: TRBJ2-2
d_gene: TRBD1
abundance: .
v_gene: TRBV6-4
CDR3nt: TGTGCCAGCAGTGAAACAGGGGCTATGGCCGGGGAGCTGTTTTTT
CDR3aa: CASSETGAMAGELFF